Given below is one TCR beta chain in context. The source of the sample is a study of blood T cell repertoires in COVID-19. This CDR3 is 17 amino acids long. Losses at the gene ends were 3 bases for V and 10 bases for J; bases not matched to a gene: 13. CDR1 is LGHDT, CDR2 YNNKEL, per germline (reference sequence). Libraries were prepared by immunoSEQ multiplex PCR; TCRdb keeps only in-frame clonotypes and omits some of them. The sample contains 120,000 or so clones, roughly 90% of which appear only once. The sequenced sample was peripheral blood. The TCR originated in a man aged 50 or older with acute or convalescent COVID-19. V gene TRBV3-1 (or the pseudogene TRBV3-2) combines with J gene TRBJ2-1; 12 bases map to TRBD2. The DNA of the CDR3 is TGTGCCAGCAGCCAGATTCCTACCGGGACTAGCGGGCAAGAGCAGTTCTTC. It codes for CASSQIPTGTSGQEQFF.